The present entry profiles one TCR beta chain with its context. These data come from a study of blood T cell repertoires in COVID-19. Overall study context: Donors in the United States, Italy and Spain gave samples during acute or convalescent COVID-19. The cDNA or gDNA used as material had been derived from T cells, B-cell-depleted T cells, or PBMCs.

Authors' data handling: Amplification from reference gene primers served as the basis for estimated nucleated cell counts. Profiled with immunoSEQ multiplex PCR; TCRdb holds only in-frame clones, not every one. Clone size and the V and J calls come from that table; the DNA yielded D and trimming. The data contain approximately 49,000 clones, nearly 90% of them singletons. The TCR sequence derives from a man aged 50-59 years with active COVID-19. The specimen was peripheral blood.

CDR3 DNA sequence: TGTGCCAGCAGCTTAACGGGACTAGCGGGGCAAAAAGAGCAGTTCTTC. It translates to CASSLTGLAGQKEQFF. V usage is TRBV7-9 and J usage is TRBJ2-1; TRBD2 matches at 13 bases. This CDR3 comprises 16 residues. Losses at the gene ends were 2 bases for V and 10 bases for J; bases not matched to a gene: 8. Germline V lookup: CDR1 SEHNR, CDR2 FQNEAQ (reference sequence).